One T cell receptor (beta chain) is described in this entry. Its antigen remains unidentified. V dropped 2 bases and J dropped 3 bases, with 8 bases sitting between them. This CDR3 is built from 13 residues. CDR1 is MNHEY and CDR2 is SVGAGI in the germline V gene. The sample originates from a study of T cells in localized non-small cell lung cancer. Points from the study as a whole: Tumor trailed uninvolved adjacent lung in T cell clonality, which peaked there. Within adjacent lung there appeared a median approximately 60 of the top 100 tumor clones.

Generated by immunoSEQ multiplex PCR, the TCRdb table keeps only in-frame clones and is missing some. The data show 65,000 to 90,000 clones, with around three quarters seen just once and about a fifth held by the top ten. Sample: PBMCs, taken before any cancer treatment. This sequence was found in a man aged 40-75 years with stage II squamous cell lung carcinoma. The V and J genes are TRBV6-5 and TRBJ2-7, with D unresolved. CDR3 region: CASSYEALYEQYF. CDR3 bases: TGTGCCAGCAGTTACGAGGCCCTCTACGAGCAGTACTTC.